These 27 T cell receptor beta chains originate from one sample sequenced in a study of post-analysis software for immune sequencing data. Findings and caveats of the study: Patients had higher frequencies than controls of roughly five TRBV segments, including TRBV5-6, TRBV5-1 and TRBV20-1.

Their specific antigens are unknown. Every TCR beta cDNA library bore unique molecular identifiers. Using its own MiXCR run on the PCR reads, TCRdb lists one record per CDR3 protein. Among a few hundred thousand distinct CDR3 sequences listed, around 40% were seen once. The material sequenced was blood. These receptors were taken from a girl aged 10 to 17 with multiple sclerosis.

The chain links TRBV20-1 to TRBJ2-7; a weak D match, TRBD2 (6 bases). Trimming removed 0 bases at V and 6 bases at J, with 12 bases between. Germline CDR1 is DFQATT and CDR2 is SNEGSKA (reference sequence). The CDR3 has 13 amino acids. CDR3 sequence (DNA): TGCAGTGCTAGAGATAGGGACTCGAGCGAGCAGTACTTC. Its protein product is CSARDRDSSEQYF.

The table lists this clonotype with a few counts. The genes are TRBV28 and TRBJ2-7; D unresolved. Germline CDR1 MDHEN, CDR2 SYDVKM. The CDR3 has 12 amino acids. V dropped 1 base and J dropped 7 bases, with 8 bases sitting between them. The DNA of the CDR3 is TGTGCCAGCAGTTTATCCGAGAAAGAGCAGTACTTC. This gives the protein CASSLSEKEQYF.

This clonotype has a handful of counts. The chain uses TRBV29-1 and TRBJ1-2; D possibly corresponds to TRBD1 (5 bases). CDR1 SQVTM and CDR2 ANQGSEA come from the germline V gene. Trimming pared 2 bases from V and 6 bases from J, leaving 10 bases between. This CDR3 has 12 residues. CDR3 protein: CSVESREDGYTF. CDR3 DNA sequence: TGCAGCGTTGAAAGCAGGGAGGATGGCTACACCTTC.

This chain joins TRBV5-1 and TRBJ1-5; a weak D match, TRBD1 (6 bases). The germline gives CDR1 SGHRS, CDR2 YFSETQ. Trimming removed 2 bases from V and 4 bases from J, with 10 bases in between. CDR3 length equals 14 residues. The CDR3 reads CASSFRQENQPQHF. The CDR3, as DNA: TGCGCCAGCAGCTTTCGACAGGAAAATCAGCCCCAGCATTTT.

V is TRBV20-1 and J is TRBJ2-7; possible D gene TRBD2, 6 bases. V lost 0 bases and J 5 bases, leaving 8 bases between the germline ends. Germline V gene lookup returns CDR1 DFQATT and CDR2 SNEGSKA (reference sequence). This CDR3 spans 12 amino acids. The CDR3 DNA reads TGCAGTGCTAGAGATTGGGGGGACGAGCAGTACTTC. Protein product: CSARDWGDEQYF.

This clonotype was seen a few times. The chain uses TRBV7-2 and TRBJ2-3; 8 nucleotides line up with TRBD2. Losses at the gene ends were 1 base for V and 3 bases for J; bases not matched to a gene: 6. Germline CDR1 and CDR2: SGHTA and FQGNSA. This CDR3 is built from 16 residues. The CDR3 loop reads CASSLERGGPTDTQYF. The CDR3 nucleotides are TGTGCCAGCAGCTTAGAACGGGGGGGGCCGACAGATACGCAGTATTTT.

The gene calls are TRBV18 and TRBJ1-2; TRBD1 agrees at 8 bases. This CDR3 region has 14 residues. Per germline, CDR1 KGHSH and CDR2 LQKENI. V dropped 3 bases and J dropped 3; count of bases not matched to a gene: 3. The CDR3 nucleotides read TGTGCCAGCTCACCGGGACAGGAGGACTATGGCTACACCTTC. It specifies CASSPGQEDYGYTF.

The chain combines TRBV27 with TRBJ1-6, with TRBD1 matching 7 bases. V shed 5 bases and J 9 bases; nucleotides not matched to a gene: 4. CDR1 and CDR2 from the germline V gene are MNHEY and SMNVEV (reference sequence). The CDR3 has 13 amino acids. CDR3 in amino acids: CASSVGGGSPLHF. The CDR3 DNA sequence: TGTGCCAGCAGTGTAGGGGGCGGTTCACCCCTCCACTTT.

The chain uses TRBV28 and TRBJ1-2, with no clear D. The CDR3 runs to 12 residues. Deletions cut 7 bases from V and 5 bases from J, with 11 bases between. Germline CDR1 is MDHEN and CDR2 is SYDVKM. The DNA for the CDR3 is TGTGCCAGCATGGTCAGGAATTATGGCTACACCTTC. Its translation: CASMVRNYGYTF.

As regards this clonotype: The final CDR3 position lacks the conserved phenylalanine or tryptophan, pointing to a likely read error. The CDR3 region has the DNA TGCGCCAGCAGCCAGGACAGTTACGAGCAGTACTGC. Amino acids: CASSQDSYEQYC. The rearrangement links TRBV5-1 to TRBJ2-7, with D maybe TRBD1 (6 bases). Germline CDR1 reads SGHRS; CDR2 reads YFSETQ. V dropped 4 bases and J dropped 4 bases, with 9 bases sitting between them. The CDR3 is made up of 12 amino acids.

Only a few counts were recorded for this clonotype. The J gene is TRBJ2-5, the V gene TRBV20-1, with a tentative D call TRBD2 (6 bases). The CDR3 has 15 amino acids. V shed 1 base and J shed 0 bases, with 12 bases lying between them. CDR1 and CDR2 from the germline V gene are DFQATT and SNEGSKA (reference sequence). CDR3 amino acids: CSARGGTAYQETQYF. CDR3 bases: TGCAGTGCTAGAGGCGGGACGGCGTACCAAGAGACCCAGTACTTC.

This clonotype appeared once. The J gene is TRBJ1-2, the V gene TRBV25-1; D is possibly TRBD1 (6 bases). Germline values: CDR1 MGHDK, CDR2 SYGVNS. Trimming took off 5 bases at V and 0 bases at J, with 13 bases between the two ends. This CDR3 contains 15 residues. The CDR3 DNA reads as TGTGCCAGCAGTCCCAAGGGGGGTGCTAACTATGGCTACACCTTC. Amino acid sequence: CASSPKGGANYGYTF.

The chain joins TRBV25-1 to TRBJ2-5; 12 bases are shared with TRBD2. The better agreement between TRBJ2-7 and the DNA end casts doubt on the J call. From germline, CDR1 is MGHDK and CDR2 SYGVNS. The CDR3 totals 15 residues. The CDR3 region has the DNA TGTGCCAGCAGTGAAGAGACTAGCGGGAGAAGCGAGCAGTACTTC. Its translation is CASSEETSGRSEQYF.

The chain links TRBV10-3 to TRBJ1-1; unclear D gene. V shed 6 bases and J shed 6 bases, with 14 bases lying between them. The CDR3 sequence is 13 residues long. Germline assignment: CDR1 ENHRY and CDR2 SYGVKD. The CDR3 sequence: CAIRPSLRAEAFF. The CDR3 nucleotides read TGTGCCATCAGGCCCAGCCTGCGCGCTGAAGCTTTCTTT.

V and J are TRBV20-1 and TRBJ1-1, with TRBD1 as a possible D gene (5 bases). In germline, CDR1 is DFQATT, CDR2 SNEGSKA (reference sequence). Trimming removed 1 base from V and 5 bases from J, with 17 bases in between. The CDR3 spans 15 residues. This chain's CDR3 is CSARAAQGRWTEAFF. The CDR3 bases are TGCAGTGCTAGAGCCGCGCAGGGTCGGTGGACTGAAGCTTTCTTT.

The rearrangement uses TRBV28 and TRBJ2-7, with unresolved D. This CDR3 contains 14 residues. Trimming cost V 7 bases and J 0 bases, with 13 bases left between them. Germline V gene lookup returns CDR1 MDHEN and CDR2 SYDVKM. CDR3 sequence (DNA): TGTGCCAGCATTCCTACTGGCCCCTCCTACGAGCAGTACTTC. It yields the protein CASIPTGPSYEQYF.

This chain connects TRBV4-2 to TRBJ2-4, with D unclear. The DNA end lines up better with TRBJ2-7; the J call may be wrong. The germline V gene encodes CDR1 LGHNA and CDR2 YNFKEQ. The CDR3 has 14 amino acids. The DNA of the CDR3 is TGTGCCAGCAGCCAACGGACGAACCGGTACGAGCAGTACTTC. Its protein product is CASSQRTNRYEQYF.

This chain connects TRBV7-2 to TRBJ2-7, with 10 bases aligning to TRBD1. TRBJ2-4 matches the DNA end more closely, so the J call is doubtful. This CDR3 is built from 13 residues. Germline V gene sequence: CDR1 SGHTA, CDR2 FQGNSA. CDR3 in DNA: TGTGCCAGCAGCCGGACAGGGGGAAACATTCAGTACTTC. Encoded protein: CASSRTGGNIQYF.

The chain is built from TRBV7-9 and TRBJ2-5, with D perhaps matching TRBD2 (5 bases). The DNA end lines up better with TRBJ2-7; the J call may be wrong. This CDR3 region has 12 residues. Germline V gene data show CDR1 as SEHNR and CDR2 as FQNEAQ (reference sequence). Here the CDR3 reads CASSLDWYEQYF. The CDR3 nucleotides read TGTGCCAGCAGCCTGGACTGGTACGAGCAGTACTTC.

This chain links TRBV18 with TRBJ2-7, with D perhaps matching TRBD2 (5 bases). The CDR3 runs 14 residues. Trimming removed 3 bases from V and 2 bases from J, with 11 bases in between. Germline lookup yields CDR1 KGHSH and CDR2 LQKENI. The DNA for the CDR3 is TGTGCCAGCTCACCCGCTCGAGGGACCTACGAGCAGTACTTC. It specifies CASSPARGTYEQYF. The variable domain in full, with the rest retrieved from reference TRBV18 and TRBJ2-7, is NAGVMQNPRHLVRRRGQEARLRCSPMKGHSHVYWYRQLPEEGLKFMVYLQKENIIDESGMPKERFSAEFPKEGPSILRIQQVVRGDSAAYFCASSPARGTYEQYFGPGTRLTVT.

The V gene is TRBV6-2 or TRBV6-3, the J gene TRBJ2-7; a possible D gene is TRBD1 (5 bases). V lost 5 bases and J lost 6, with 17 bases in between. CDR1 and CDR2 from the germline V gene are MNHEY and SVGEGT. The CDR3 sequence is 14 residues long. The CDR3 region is CASSPDSRGIEQYF. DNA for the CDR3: TGTGCCAGCAGTCCCGACAGTCGTGGGATCGAGCAGTACTTC.

The CDR3 region has the DNA TGTGCCAGCAGCCAAGAAGGCAGGGGGCGAGGCTACACCTTC. Amino acid sequence: CASSQEGRGRGYTF. The chain uses TRBV4-2 and TRBJ1-2; 8 nucleotides match TRBD1. The CDR3 consists of 14 residues. V dropped 0 bases and J dropped 8; count of bases not matched to a gene: 5. From germline, CDR1 is LGHNA and CDR2 YNFKEQ.

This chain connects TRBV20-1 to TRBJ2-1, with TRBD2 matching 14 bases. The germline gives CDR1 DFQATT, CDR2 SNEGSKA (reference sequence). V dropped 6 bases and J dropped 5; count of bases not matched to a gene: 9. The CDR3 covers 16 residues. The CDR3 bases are TGCAGTGCCACCCGACTAGCGGGAGGGTTTCACAATGAGCAGTTCTTC. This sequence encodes CSATRLAGGFHNEQFF.

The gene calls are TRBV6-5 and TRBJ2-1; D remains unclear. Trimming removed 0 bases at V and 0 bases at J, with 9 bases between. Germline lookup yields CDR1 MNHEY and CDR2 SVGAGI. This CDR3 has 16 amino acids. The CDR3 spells CASSYSSWGSYNEQFF. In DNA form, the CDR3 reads TGTGCCAGCAGTTACTCTTCGTGGGGCTCCTACAATGAGCAGTTCTTC.

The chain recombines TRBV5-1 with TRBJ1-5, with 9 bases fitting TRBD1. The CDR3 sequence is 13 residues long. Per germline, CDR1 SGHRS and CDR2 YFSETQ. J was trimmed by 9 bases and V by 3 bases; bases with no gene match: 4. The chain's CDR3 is CASSSGQGGPQHF. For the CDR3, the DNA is TGCGCCAGCAGCTCGGGACAGGGTGGGCCCCAGCATTTT.

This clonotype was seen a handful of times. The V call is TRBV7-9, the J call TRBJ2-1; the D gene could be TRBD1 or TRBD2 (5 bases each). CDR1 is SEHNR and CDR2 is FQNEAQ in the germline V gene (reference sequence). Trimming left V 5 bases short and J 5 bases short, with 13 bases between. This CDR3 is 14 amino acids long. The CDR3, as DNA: TGTGCCAGCAGCAAGTACGGGACGGACAATGAGCAGTTCTTC. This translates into CASSKYGTDNEQFF.

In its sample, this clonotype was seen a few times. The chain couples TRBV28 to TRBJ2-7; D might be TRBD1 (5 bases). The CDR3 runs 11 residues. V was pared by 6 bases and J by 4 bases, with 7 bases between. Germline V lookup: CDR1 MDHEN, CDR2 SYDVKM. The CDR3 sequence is CASRTAYEQYF. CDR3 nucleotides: TGTGCCAGCAGGACAGCTTACGAGCAGTACTTC.